The following is a T cell receptor beta chain sequence with its context. The antigen is not known. This record belongs to a study of T cells after yellow fever vaccination. 5'RACE template switching added a universal primer site and UMIs to TCR cDNA. A single record per CDR3 protein comes from TCRdb applying MiXCR to the 5' RACE reads. The table shows fewer than 450,000 distinct CDR3 sequences, with roughly 8% occurring only once. The V gene's germline CDR1 is DFQATT and CDR2 SNEGSKA (reference sequence). V lost 1 base and J lost 5, with 11 bases in between. This CDR3 has 13 residues. Regarding the study as a whole: A weaker secondary response peaked on day 5, the primary on day 15.

This specimen was PBMCs, taken about 41 days after the first yellow fever vaccination. The chain employs TRBV20-1 and TRBJ1-1; D remains unclear. The receptor was isolated from a man aged 18-30 years who received the YFV17D yellow fever vaccine. CDR3 nucleotides: TGCAGTGCTAGAGCGCCCTCAGGAACTGAAGCTTTCTTT. Protein: CSARAPSGTEAFF.